This T cell receptor (beta chain) was identified during a study of identifying expanded T cells in peripheral blood. Germline assignment: CDR1 MNHEY and CDR2 SVGAGI. This CDR3 has 13 amino acids. V lost 7 bases and J 2 bases, leaving 11 bases between the germline ends. Profiling relied on immunoSEQ multiplex PCR, and the TCRdb table lists in-frame clones only, not all of them. The sample shows under 70,000 clones, around 87% of them seen only once. The receptor comes from a person aged 18-70 years in good health. The genes are TRBV6-5 and TRBJ2-5; D uncertain. Sequences were obtained from blood. The CDR3 DNA sequence: TGTGCCAGCACCCCTTCGATGCAAGAGACCCAGTACTTC. It is translated as CASTPSMQETQYF.